The 8 T cell receptor beta chains below were found in one sample sequenced in a study of blood T cells in healthy people across ages. It was with a sample-barcoded 5' primer and a J-beta primer mix that a second PCR of roughly 7 to 12 cycles was run. TCRdb used MiXCR to reprocess the 5' RACE reads, holding one entry per CDR3 protein. The data hold approximately 290,000 distinct CDR3 sequences, with less than 30% observed a single time. What was sequenced was blood. The source of these receptors is a woman in her sixties or seventies in good health.

This clonotype was observed a few times. CDR3 nucleotide sequence: TGTGCCAGCAGGAATAAGCCAGGGGGTAACTATGGCTACACCTTC. The encoded protein is CASRNKPGGNYGYTF. This rearrangement joins TRBV28 to TRBJ1-2; 7 nucleotides agree with TRBD1. Germline V gene sequence: CDR1 MDHEN, CDR2 SYDVKM. V shed 6 bases and J 1 base; nucleotides not matched to a gene: 8. The CDR3 consists of 15 residues.

This chain connects TRBV29-1 to TRBJ2-5, with TRBD1 matching 10 bases. Matching the DNA end better, TRBJ2-1 makes the J call doubtful. The CDR3 contains 20 residues. Germline V gives CDR1 SQVTM, CDR2 ANQGSEA. The CDR3 protein is CSVSRGEGTGAQRRYNEQFF. The CDR3 DNA sequence: TGCAGCGTCTCCCGGGGAGAAGGGACAGGGGCGCAGCGTCGGTACAATGAGCAGTTCTTC.

This clonotype occurred a few times. The V gene is TRBV4-1, the J gene TRBJ2-1; 8 positions agree with TRBD2. This CDR3 contains 16 residues. J gave up 7 bases and V 1 base, and 9 bases lay outside the gene matches. CDR1 is MGHRA, CDR2 YSYEKL, per germline. The CDR3 is CASSQAARAGENEQFF. DNA for the CDR3: TGCGCCAGCAGCCAAGCGGCACGAGCGGGAGAAAATGAGCAGTTCTTC.

This clonotype has a handful of counts. CDR3 nucleotides: TGCAGCGTTAGCACAGAGGGAAGGAGCTATGGCTACACCTTC. It yields the protein CSVSTEGRSYGYTF. V usage is TRBV29-1 and J usage is TRBJ1-2; D not certain. CDR3 length equals 14 residues. CDR1 and CDR2 (germline): SQVTM, ANQGSEA. The V gene lost 5 bases and the J gene lost 4 bases, with 17 bases spanning the gap.

The chain is built from TRBV24-1 and TRBJ1-4; tentatively, D is TRBD1 (5 bases). Trimming left V 2 bases short and J 4 bases short, with 13 bases between. Germline V gives CDR1 KGHDR, CDR2 SFDVKD. The CDR3 is 16 amino acids. The CDR3 bases are TGTGCCACCAGTGATTCGCGGGACCTACGTAATGAAAAACTGTTTTTT. As protein: CATSDSRDLRNEKLFF.

This clonotype showed up just a few times. The chain recombines TRBV2 with TRBJ2-1; D is perhaps TRBD1 or TRBD2 (5 bases each). V was clipped by 3 bases and J by 0 bases, with 9 bases between them. The CDR3 has 15 residues. Germline V gene lookup returns CDR1 SNHLY and CDR2 FYNNEI. The CDR3 sequence: CASSERGNSYNEQFF. DNA of the CDR3: TGTGCCAGCAGTGAGAGGGGAAACTCCTACAATGAGCAGTTCTTC.

V is TRBV5-1 and J is TRBJ2-3, with D tentatively TRBD2 (5 bases). Trimming removed 0 bases from V and 6 bases from J, with 8 bases in between. The CDR3 covers 13 residues. CDR1 and CDR2 (germline): SGHRS, YFSETQ. CDR3 residues: CASSLEIADTQYF. In DNA form, the CDR3 reads TGCGCCAGCAGCTTGGAGATAGCGGATACGCAGTATTTT. Complete variable domain (other parts from reference TRBV5-1 and TRBJ2-3): KAGVTQTPRYLIKTRGQQVTLSCSPISGHRSVSWYQQTPGQGLQFLFEYFSETQRNKGNFPGRFSGRQFSNSRSEMNVSTLELGDSALYLCASSLEIADTQYFGPGTRLTVL.

The table lists this clonotype with a few counts. Germline and junction disagree at one end, which may indicate a read error. The chain is built from TRBV28 and TRBJ1-4; TRBD1 might be the D (6 bases). The CDR3 has 15 residues. Germline CDR1 reads MDHEN; CDR2 reads SYDVKM. CDR3 loop: CACSLGGTSNEKLFF. CDR3 coding DNA: TGTGCCTGCAGTTTAGGGGGGACATCCAATGAAAAACTGTTTTTT.